These T cell receptor beta chains were read from a single sample in a study of lymphopenia after photon versus proton radiotherapy. TCRdb's copy holds only in-frame clones and misses some; the assay was immunoSEQ multiplex PCR. The profile shows 75,000 to 90,000 clones, about four fifths of them singletons. The sequences come from peripheral blood, collected from a patient treated with proton-based radiotherapy. All receptors derive from a man between 60 and 70 years old with pancreatic cancer. Each CDR3 is given with its conserved first and last residue. A D gene is named only where the DNA matches it firmly. Clone size appears in some rows only: once, few, many, or a class for an expanded clone.

>TRBV7-2|14|NA|NA|TRBJ1-1
TGTGCCAGCAGCTTAGGTTTAGGGAACACTGAAGCTTTCTTT
CASSLGLGNTEAFF
>TRBV11-3|17|NA|NA|TRBJ2-1
TGTGCCAGCAGCTTAACCCCCTTCTTTGGGGGGGCCAATGAGCAGTTCTTC
CASSLTPFFGGANEQFF
>TRBV13|15|NA|TRBD1|TRBJ1-2
TGTGCCAGCAGCGTTAGGGGGACAGGGTATCCTGGCTACACCTTC
CASSVRGTGYPGYTF
>TRBV29-1|13|NA|TRBD1|TRBJ1-1
TGCAGCACCGTTACAGGGGGCAACACTGAAGCTTTCTTT
CSTVTGGNTEAFF
>TRBV9|14|NA|NA|TRBJ1-6
TGTGCCAGCAGCGTAGGGGTAGGGGGTTCACCCCTCCACTTT
CASSVGVGGSPLHF
>TRBV6-4|15|NA|NA|TRBJ2-3
TGTGCCAGCAGCCGTGGCGGAGGGGGCACAGATACGCAGTATTTT
CASSRGGGGTDTQYF
>TRBV7-6|14|NA|TRBD2|TRBJ2-3
TGTGCCAGACTAGCGGGAGACCACACAGATACGCAGTATTTT
CARLAGDHTDTQYF
>TRBV5-6|18|NA|TRBD1|TRBJ1-2
TGTGCCAGCAGCTTCACAGGGGTCGGGTTTTTAACTAACTATGGCTACACCTTC
CASSFTGVGFLTNYGYTF
>TRBV4-1|14|NA|NA|TRBJ1-1
TGCGCCAGCAGCCAAGATCTAGCAGTAACTGAAGCTTTCTTT
CASSQDLAVTEAFF
>TRBV27|15|NA|NA|TRBJ2-1
TGTGCCAGCAGTTTCGGCTGGGGGGACTACAATGAGCAGTTCTTC
CASSFGWGDYNEQFF
>TRBV5-4|12|NA|NA|TRBJ2-1
TGTGCCAGCAGCTGGGGGACCAATGAGCAGTTCTTC
CASSWGTNEQFF
>TRBV14|13|NA|NA|TRBJ2-5
TGTGCCAGCAGCCAATCGGGGATAGAGACCCAGTACTTC
CASSQSGIETQYF
>TRBV13|14|NA|TRBD1|TRBJ2-5
TGTGCCAGCAGCAAAGGGGGCAGTCAAGAGACCCAGTACTTC
CASSKGGSQETQYF
>TRBV5-8|14|NA|NA|TRBJ2-1
TGTGCCAGCAGCTTGGCCAACAACGCGGGTGAGCAGTTCTTC
CASSLANNAGEQFF
>TRBV15|11|NA|NA|TRBJ2-7
TGTGCCACCAGCAGAGGCCACGAGCAGTACTTC
CATSRGHEQYF
>TRBV5-4|14|NA|TRBD1|TRBJ2-7
TGTGCCAGCACCTCCGACAGGGCCCCCTACGAGCAGTACTTC
CASTSDRAPYEQYF
>TRBV30|14|NA|NA|TRBJ1-3
TGTGCCTGGAAGGCAGTCAACTCTGGAAACACCATATATTTT
CAWKAVNSGNTIYF
>TRBV6-6|15|NA|TRBD1|TRBJ2-3
TGTGCCAGCAGTTTCGAGAGACAGGGGGATGCCCGGCAGTATTTT
CASSFERQGDARQYF
>TRBV4-2|13|NA|NA|TRBJ2-1
TGTGCCAGCGGGGGGCGGGGCAACAATGAGCAGTTCTTC
CASGGRGNNEQFF
>TRBV6-6|13|NA|NA|TRBJ2-4
TGTGCCAGCAGTTACACTACCAAAAACATTCAGTACTTC
CASSYTTKNIQYF
>TRBV9|16|few|NA|TRBJ2-7
TGTGCCAGCAGCGTAGTTTCCGGGGCAGGGACCAACGAGCAGTACTTC
CASSVVSGAGTNEQYF
>TRBV11-3|15|NA|NA|TRBJ2-1
TGTGCCAGCAGCTTCGGTAAAAGCTCCTACAATGAGCAGTTCTTC
CASSFGKSSYNEQFF
>TRBV2|14|NA|TRBD1|TRBJ2-5
TGTGCCAGCGGACAGACAGGGATCAGAGAGACCCAGTACTTC
CASGQTGIRETQYF
>TRBV2|12|few|NA|TRBJ1-5
TGTGCCAGCAGACGAGGCAATCAGCCCCAGCATTTT
CASRRGNQPQHF
>TRBV11-3|19|NA|TRBD2|TRBJ2-7
TGTGCCAGCAGCTTAAGGGCGCGCCCACTAGCGGGAGTTCCCTACGAGCAGTACTTC
CASSLRARPLAGVPYEQYF
>TRBV5-6|17|once|NA|TRBJ2-7
TGTGCCAGCAGCTTGGCCCGTTTGATGGACTCGGCCCTCGTGCAGTACTTC
CASSLARLMDSALVQYF
>TRBV5-1|17|NA|TRBD2|TRBJ2-1
TGCGCCAGCAGCGTAAAGACTAGCGGATACTCCTACAATGAGCAGTTCTTC
CASSVKTSGYSYNEQFF
>TRBV11-2|15|NA|NA|TRBJ1-1
TGTGCCAGCAGCTTAGTCCGGGGGCTTGGCACTGAAGCTTTCTTT
CASSLVRGLGTEAFF
>TRBV29-1|14|NA|NA|TRBJ2-7
TGCAGCGTTTTGGAGCGGCAGGACTCCTACGAGCAGTACTTC
CSVLERQDSYEQYF